This T cell receptor beta chain was identified during a study of metastatic and nonmetastatic thyroid tumors (dated by TCRdb to the early 2020s). Broadly, across the study: Repertoires were compared across peripheral blood and tumor or nodule tissue samples from malignant and benign thyroid patients.

No treatment had been received by any patient before thyroid surgery. Using T-cell receptor beta sequencing, the researchers looked back retrospectively at clinical samples from patients, gathered between about 2012 and 2018. As for this clone: No cognate antigen has been identified for it. Base qualities are not at hand, and no much larger clone is one base apart.

The CDR3 holds 13 amino acids from the cysteine to the phenylalanine. Only the CDR3 part of the read is kept: 39 bases, read in frame from the first base. The trim is 3 bases for V and 4 bases for J, with a gap of 7 bases between the germline ends. CDR1 and CDR2 (MNHEY, SMNVEV) derive from the germline V gene (reference sequence). On the study overall, not on this receptor specifically: TCR beta diversity was reported as significantly higher in malignant tumors than in benign nodules, in both blood and tumor samples.

Library generation was performed with PCR. TCRdb names Illumina HiSeq 4000 as the instrument used. High-throughput sequencing was used to profile the TCR beta-chain CDR3 region of each patient. As for the original processing: A classifier to discriminate distant-metastatic papillary thyroid cancer patients was built from CDR3 differences across clinicopathological groups. To measure repertoire diversity the researchers used the Shannon index, while the Morisita-Horn index served to gauge how similar the tumor and blood repertoires were. Through fastp at Q25 and MiXCR, TCRdb rebuilt clones from the public reads, retaining in-frame beta chains. What appears here as the V and J calls and clone size reflects TCRdb's work, not the paper's. This sample has about 21,000 clones in its table, and approximately 37% of those were observed once. The biggest ten clones account for roughly 24% of the sample.

This chain is built from TRBV27 and TRBJ1-5; the D gene cannot be resolved reliably. Sequencing used tumor tissue. This sequence was found in a female donor with papillary thyroid cancer or a benign thyroid nodule (not recorded which). Some clones in this sample may be carry-over from other donors' samples. The DNA sequence reads TGTGCCAGCAGTTTTGAGATAAATCAGCCCCAGCATTTT. This gives the protein CASSFEINQPQHF.